The 25 T cell receptor beta chains below were found in one sample sequenced in a study of T-cell reconstitution after alpha-beta-depleted transplantation in children. Unique molecular identifiers were used to barcode this TCRbeta library. From the PCR reads, TCRdb called clonotypes with MiXCR, one entry per CDR3 protein. In the table there are around 680,000 distinct CDR3 sequences, 16% of which are singletons. This sample comprised PBMCs from the stem cell graft donor, obtained from the stem cell graft. Every receptor here comes from a human donor who donated a stem cell graft to a child with acute myeloid leukemia.

The V gene is TRBV6-5, the J gene TRBJ1-5; D ambiguous. V lost 9 bases and J lost 5, with 11 bases in between. There are 12 residues in the CDR3. Germline CDR1 MNHEY, CDR2 SVGAGI. DNA of the CDR3: TGTGCCAGGCGGGGTGTTCATCAGCCCCAGCATTTT. As protein: CARRGVHQPQHF.

V is TRBV7-2 and J is TRBJ2-3; possibly TRBD1 for D (5 bases). The V gene's germline CDR1 is SGHTA and CDR2 FQGNSA. This CDR3 spans 14 amino acids. V dropped 3 bases and J dropped 4 bases, with 11 bases sitting between them. CDR3: CASSFWTSSDTQYF. The CDR3 DNA is TGTGCCAGCAGCTTCTGGACATCTTCAGATACGCAGTATTTT.

The genes are TRBV7-2 and TRBJ2-2; D call uncertain. CDR1 SGHTA and CDR2 FQGNSA come from the germline V gene. Trimming stripped 1 base from V and 6 bases from J, with 12 bases between. The CDR3 has 15 amino acids. The CDR3 loop is CASSLGARFAGELFF. DNA for the CDR3: TGTGCCAGCAGCTTAGGGGCTAGGTTCGCCGGGGAGCTGTTTTTT.

This clonotype was picked up a small number of times. The rearrangement joins TRBV7-8 to TRBJ2-3; no firm D call. The germline gives CDR1 SGHVS, CDR2 FQNEAQ. There are 18 residues in the CDR3. V was pared by 5 bases and J by 2 bases, with 23 bases between. CDR3 bases: TGTGCCAGCAGCCGACCCTCCGGCGGTCCCCTGAACACAGATACGCAGTATTTT. It translates to CASSRPSGGPLNTDTQYF.

This chain links TRBV7-9 with TRBJ1-3; D unclear. This CDR3 has 16 residues. Germline CDR1 SEHNR, CDR2 FQNEAQ (reference sequence). V was shortened by 5 bases and J by 0 bases, with 14 bases between the two germline ends. The CDR3 nucleotides read TGTGCCAGCAGCCCAACGGAAGGCCTCTCTGGAAACACCATATATTTT. Encoded protein: CASSPTEGLSGNTIYF.

This clonotype was detected a few times. The junction departs from germline at one end; a sequencing error may be responsible. V gene TRBV20-1 combines with J gene TRBJ1-2, with D unresolved. Germline lookup yields CDR1 DFQATT and CDR2 SNEGSKA (reference sequence). The CDR3 extends over 12 amino acids. Here the CDR3 reads CSARDVKGPFAF. DNA of the CDR3: TGCAGTGCTAGAGATGTAAAGGGCCCCTTCGCCTTC.

This chain links TRBV11-1 with TRBJ2-1; 10 bases agree with TRBD2. The germline gives CDR1 SGHAT, CDR2 FQDESV (reference sequence). The CDR3 sequence is 19 residues long. V lost 4 bases and J lost 4; bases outside the gene matches: 16. CDR3 sequence (DNA): TGTGCCAGCAGCTCCCCGATTAACATTAGCGGGGGGCATTACAATGAGCAGTTCTTC. Translation: CASSSPINISGGHYNEQFF.

The chain employs TRBV7-3 and TRBJ2-3, with D perhaps TRBD1 (6 bases). Trimming took 4 bases from V and 2 from J, leaving 10 bases between them. The CDR3 length is 14 residues. Germline assignment: CDR1 SGHTA and CDR2 FQGTGA. The CDR3 region has the DNA TGTGCCAGCAGCTCCCAGGGGACCACAGATACGCAGTATTTT. It translates to CASSSQGTTDTQYF.

The chain is built from TRBV5-1 and TRBJ1-1; D perhaps matches TRBD1 (6 bases). The CDR3 consists of 14 residues. With 0 bases removed from V and 7 bases from J, the gap between germline ends came to 13 bases. Germline V gene sequence: CDR1 SGHRS, CDR2 YFSETQ. The CDR3 reads CASSLGPGADEAFF. The CDR3 nucleotides read TGCGCCAGCAGCTTGGGGCCAGGGGCAGATGAAGCTTTCTTT.

V is TRBV7-2 and J is TRBJ2-3; TRBD1 agrees at 9 bases. V was clipped by 2 bases and J by 3 bases; unmatched bases: 6. The CDR3 has 16 residues. Looked up from germline, CDR1 is SGHTA and CDR2 is FQGNSA. CDR3 residues: CASSLRGTGSTDTQYF. The DNA for the CDR3 is TGTGCCAGCAGCTTAAGGGGGACAGGGTCTACAGATACGCAGTATTTT. Drawing the rest from reference TRBV7-2 and TRBJ2-3, the complete variable domain is GAGVSQSPSNKVTEKGKDVELRCDPISGHTALYWYRQSLGQGLEFLIYFQGNSAPDKSGLPSDRFSAERTGGSVSTLTIQRTQQEDSAVYLCASSLRGTGSTDTQYFGPGTRLTVL.

This clonotype has just a few counts. The chain joins TRBV11-2 to TRBJ1-5; D is perhaps TRBD1 (5 bases). Germline V lookup: CDR1 SGHAT, CDR2 FQNNGV. There are 16 residues in the CDR3. Trimming cost V 0 bases and J 4 bases, with 13 bases left between them. CDR3 in amino acids: CASSLDWGLRNQPQHF. DNA for the CDR3: TGTGCCAGCAGCTTAGATTGGGGACTACGGAATCAGCCCCAGCATTTT.

The V and J genes are TRBV29-1 and TRBJ1-2; TRBD1 matches at 8 bases. Germline V gives CDR1 SQVTM, CDR2 ANQGSEA. After removal of 6 bases from V and 7 bases from J, the junction contained 7 bases not matched to a gene. This CDR3 has 12 residues. The CDR3 nucleotides are TGCAGCGTGACAGGGGCCAAAGTTGGCTACACCTTC. Its protein product is CSVTGAKVGYTF.

With respect to this clonotype: It may be a read error: a sequence one base away is much more abundant. The CDR3: CASSLERGELFF. As DNA, the CDR3 is TGTGCCAGCAGTTTGGAGCGCGGGGAGCTGTTTTTT. The chain is built from TRBV12-3 or TRBV12-4 and TRBJ2-2; no firm D call. Trimming removed 3 bases at V and 7 bases at J, with 6 bases between. The CDR3 has 12 amino acids.

This clonotype was counted ten times or more. The rearrangement uses TRBV6-1 and TRBJ2-7, with D unresolved. Between the trimmed V and J ends, which lost 3 bases and 2 bases, there was a span of 8 bases. The CDR3 spans 13 residues. Germline CDR1 reads MNHNS; CDR2 reads SASEGT. The CDR3 DNA reads TGTGCCAGCAGTGATAAGGCGACCTACGAGCAGTACGTC. Its translation is CASSDKATYEQYV.

In DNA form, the CDR3 reads TGTGCCAGCAGTCCGACAGGGTTCGGCTACGAGCAGTACTTC. This sequence encodes CASSPTGFGYEQYF. The chain joins TRBV7-2 to TRBJ2-7; 7 bases align to TRBD1. Germline lookup yields CDR1 SGHTA and CDR2 FQGNSA. This CDR3 is built from 14 residues. V shed 6 bases, J shed 3 bases, and the junction held 8 bases outside the gene matches.

This clonotype was picked up a small number of times. J is TRBJ1-1 and V is TRBV11-2; the match to TRBD1 covers 12 bases. CDR1 is SGHAT, CDR2 FQNNGV, per germline. The J segment lost 4 bases and the V segment lost 7 bases, leaving 19 bases of the junction unmatched. This CDR3 is built from 19 residues. CDR3 residues: CASIKGTGGAKGGPTEAFF. CDR3 DNA sequence: TGTGCCAGCATCAAAGGGACAGGGGGCGCTAAGGGGGGTCCCACTGAAGCTTTCTTT.

The chain uses TRBV6-2 or TRBV6-3 and TRBJ1-5, with 8 bases identical to TRBD1. Trimming cost V 8 bases and J 6 bases; bases outside gene matches: 3. The CDR3 is 12 amino acids. The germline CDR1 and CDR2 sequences are MNHEY and SVGEGT. CDR3 residues: CASQGAGQPQHF. The CDR3 nucleotides are TGTGCCAGCCAGGGGGCCGGTCAGCCCCAGCATTTT.

Ten or more counts support this clonotype. The chain uses TRBV24-1 and TRBJ2-1; D gene uncertain. The length of the CDR3 is 11 residues. V lost 5 bases to trimming and J lost 6 bases, with 4 bases between them. CDR1 is KGHDR and CDR2 is SFDVKD in the germline V gene. CDR3 in amino acids: CATSASNEQFF. As DNA, the CDR3 is TGTGCCACCAGTGCCAGCAATGAGCAGTTCTTC.

As for this clonotype: One base away lies a much larger clone, so this may be a sequencing read error. The rearrangement joins TRBV20-1 to TRBJ2-7; no definite D call. The CDR3 length is 12 residues. Germline V lookup: CDR1 DFQATT, CDR2 SNEGSKA (reference sequence). With 6 bases removed from V and 2 bases from J, the gap between germline ends came to 11 bases. CDR3 DNA: TGCAGTGCCTCCACAGCGACCTACGAGCAGTACTTC. It is translated as CSASTATYEQYF.

In this sample, this clonotype turned up a few times. The chain has TRBV28 and TRBJ2-1, with a possible D match to TRBD2 (7 bases). The V end was cut by 5 bases, the J end by 4 bases, with 12 bases between. Germline CDR1 and CDR2: MDHEN and SYDVKM. CDR3 size: 14 residues. CDR3 nucleotides: TGTGCCAGCAGTGCAGGGGAGGGGTACAATGAGCAGTTCTTC. Its protein is CASSAGEGYNEQFF.

About this clonotype: This sequence may be a read error, since a much larger clone differs from it by one base. The chain combines TRBV7-8 with TRBJ2-2; 9 bases map to TRBD1. The V gene's germline CDR1 is SGHVS and CDR2 FQNEAQ. Trimming took 4 bases from V and 0 from J; bases not matched to a gene: 0. This CDR3 region has 15 residues. CDR3 protein: CASSWTGANTGELFF. For the CDR3, the DNA is TGTGCCAGCAGCTGGACAGGGGCGAACACCGGGGAGCTGTTTTTT.

This clonotype was seen ten or more times. This chain links TRBV12-3 or TRBV12-4 with TRBJ2-1; no firm D call. The V end was cut by 1 base, the J end by 3 bases, with 10 bases between. This CDR3 has 15 amino acids. The CDR3 nucleotides are TGTGCCAGCAGTTTAGTTAGGCTCTTCTACAATGAGCAGTTCTTC. Protein product: CASSLVRLFYNEQFF.

Ten or more counts support this clonotype. V gene TRBV20-1 combines with J gene TRBJ2-1; tentatively, D is TRBD2 (6 bases). V lost 5 bases, J lost 6 bases, and 20 bases lay in between. From germline, CDR1 is DFQATT and CDR2 SNEGSKA (reference sequence). The CDR3 spans 15 residues. The CDR3 region is CSAADAGSGRNEQFF. The CDR3, as DNA: TGCAGTGCTGCGGACGCGGGGTCAGGACGCAATGAGCAGTTCTTC.

This clonotype was picked up many times. The CDR3 region is CSAKTGRANEKLFF. In DNA form, the CDR3 reads TGCAGTGCTAAGACGGGGCGAGCTAATGAAAAACTGTTTTTT. This chain connects TRBV20-1 to TRBJ1-4; D perhaps matches TRBD1 (5 bases). The germline V and J ends were trimmed by 4 bases and 3 bases, with 12 bases remaining between them. This CDR3 has 14 residues. Germline CDR1 reads DFQATT; CDR2 reads SNEGSKA (reference sequence).

This clonotype has a count of ten or more. V gene TRBV20-1 combines with J gene TRBJ1-2; weak D call: TRBD1 (6 bases). The length of the CDR3 is 14 residues. Germline lookup yields CDR1 DFQATT and CDR2 SNEGSKA (reference sequence). V gave up 0 bases and J gave up 2 bases, with 10 bases separating them. CDR3 nucleotides: TGCAGTGCTAGAGATTCCGACAGGAACTATGGCTACACCTTC. Its translation: CSARDSDRNYGYTF.